This is a list of T cell receptor beta chains from one sample in a study of shared clonotypes between healthy human individuals. Data came from immunoSEQ multiplex PCR; TCRdb stores just in-frame clones and leaves some out. The top ten hold about 0.41% of the sample, which has roughly 2.2 million clones, 85% to 95% seen once. The sequenced sample was naive CD4+ T cells from PBMCs. All receptors come from a man between 18 and 35 years old in good health. Some clones in this sample may be carry-over from other donors' samples. Both conserved end residues are part of each CDR3. The order of the fields is clone size, D gene, J gene, V gene, CDR3 length, CDR3 DNA, CDR3 protein. A D gene is named only where the DNA matches it firmly. A clone size is listed for some rows: how often the clone was seen (once, few, many), or a class if it is expanded.

size: -
D: TRBD1
J: TRBJ2-2
V: TRBV28
length: 16
DNA: TGTGCCAGCTTGGACAGGGGGAAGGGGTATCCCGGGGAGCTGTTTTTT
CDR3: CASLDRGKGYPGELFF

size: -
D: -
J: TRBJ2-7
V: TRBV29-1
length: 11
DNA: TGCAGCGTTGAACTATATTTCGAGCAGTACTTC
CDR3: CSVELYFEQYF

size: -
D: TRBD1
J: TRBJ1-1
V: TRBV11-1
length: 17
DNA: TGTGCCAGCAGCTTCTTCAAGGGACAGGGTCGTAACACTGAAGCTTTCTTT
CDR3: CASSFFKGQGRNTEAFF

size: -
D: -
J: TRBJ2-2
V: TRBV6-5
length: 13
DNA: TGTGCCAGCAGTAGCAGCGGGTCCGGGGAGCTGTTTTTT
CDR3: CASSSSGSGELFF

size: -
D: -
J: TRBJ2-5
V: TRBV5-5
length: 11
DNA: TGTGCCAGCAGGGTAAGAGAGACCCAGTACTTC
CDR3: CASRVRETQYF

size: -
D: -
J: TRBJ2-7
V: TRBV7-6
length: 13
DNA: TGTGCCAGCAGCTTAGAAGCCGGCTACGAGCAGTACTTC
CDR3: CASSLEAGYEQYF

size: once
D: TRBD1
J: TRBJ1-1
V: TRBV5-1
length: 16
DNA: TGCGCCAGCAGCTTGGCCTTAGCAGGGGGCGCCTCTGAAGCTTTCTTT
CDR3: CASSLALAGGASEAFF

size: -
D: -
J: TRBJ2-7
V: TRBV14
length: 16
DNA: TGTGCCAGCAGCCCTTTTACCGGGACACTCTCCTACGAGCAGTACTTC
CDR3: CASSPFTGTLSYEQYF

size: -
D: TRBD2
J: TRBJ2-1
V: TRBV29-1
length: 17
DNA: TGCAGCGTTGCCGGGACCGGGGGGTACGGGGGCTACAATGAGCAGTTCTTC
CDR3: CSVAGTGGYGGYNEQFF

size: -
D: TRBD2
J: TRBJ2-5
V: TRBV7-9
length: 16
DNA: TGTGCCAGCAGCTTATGGCTAGCGGGGACGCAAGAGACCCAGTACTTC
CDR3: CASSLWLAGTQETQYF

size: -
D: -
J: TRBJ1-2
V: TRBV9
length: 16
DNA: TGTGCCAGCAGCGTATCCGGGTCAGGCCCAACCTATGGCTACACCTTC
CDR3: CASSVSGSGPTYGYTF

size: -
D: -
J: TRBJ2-3
V: TRBV5-1
length: 11
DNA: TGCGCCAGCAAGAACACAGATACGCAGTATTTT
CDR3: CASKNTDTQYF

size: -
D: -
J: TRBJ1-2
V: TRBV15
length: 12
DNA: TGTGCCACCAGCAGAAGTCTGGGTGGCTACACCTTC
CDR3: CATSRSLGGYTF

size: -
D: TRBD1
J: TRBJ1-5
V: TRBV18
length: 16
DNA: TGTGCCAGCTCATTGGCCGGGACAGGGGTCAATCAGCCCCAGCATTTT
CDR3: CASSLAGTGVNQPQHF

size: -
D: -
J: TRBJ1-3
V: TRBV7-7
length: 13
DNA: TGTGCCAGCAGCCGGGACGGGGGAAACACCATATATTTT
CDR3: CASSRDGGNTIYF

size: -
D: -
J: TRBJ1-1
V: TRBV7-7
length: 14
DNA: TGTGCCAGCAGCCAACTACAGATGAACACTGAAGCTTTCTTT
CDR3: CASSQLQMNTEAFF

size: few
D: -
J: TRBJ1-5
V: TRBV30
length: 13
DNA: TGTGCCTGGACGGACAGTAGCAATCAGCCCCAGCATTTT
CDR3: CAWTDSSNQPQHF

size: -
D: -
J: TRBJ2-7
V: TRBV10-3
length: 15
DNA: TGTGCCATCAGTGAGCGGGAGACAGGGGAGGGGGGGCAGTACTTC
CDR3: CAISERETGEGGQYF

size: -
D: -
J: TRBJ2-7
V: TRBV6-1
length: 14
DNA: TGTGCCAGCAGTAGTCGTGATGGGGGCTTATCTTTCTACTTC
CDR3: CASSSRDGGLSFYF

size: -
D: TRBD2
J: TRBJ2-1
V: TRBV28
length: 17
DNA: TGTGCCAGCAGGAGGACTAGCGGGGGGAGCTCCTACAATGAGCAGTTCTTC
CDR3: CASRRTSGGSSYNEQFF

size: -
D: TRBD1
J: TRBJ1-5
V: TRBV4-2
length: 18
DNA: TGTGCCAGCAGCCAAGACCAACTTTGGGACAGGGACAATCAGCCCCAGCATTTT
CDR3: CASSQDQLWDRDNQPQHF

size: few
D: -
J: TRBJ1-4
V: TRBV30
length: 13
DNA: TGTGCCTGGAGTGGGGGCTTCGGGGAAAAACTGTTTTTT
CDR3: CAWSGGFGEKLFF

size: once
D: TRBD2
J: TRBJ2-3
V: TRBV27
length: 16
DNA: TGTGCCAGCCATCCATGGGGCGGGAGTGGGGCAGATACGCAGTATTTT
CDR3: CASHPWGGSGADTQYF

size: -
D: -
J: TRBJ1-1
V: TRBV4-2
length: 14
DNA: TGTGCCAGCAGCCAAGAAGTCCATCGGTATGAAGCTTTCTTT
CDR3: CASSQEVHRYEAFF

size: few
D: TRBD2
J: TRBJ2-2
V: TRBV7-6
length: 16
DNA: TGTGCCAGCAGCTTAGCTAGCGGGAGGGACACCGGGGAGCTGTTTTTT
CDR3: CASSLASGRDTGELFF

size: -
D: -
J: TRBJ2-3
V: TRBV5-1
length: 14
DNA: TGCGCCAGCAGCTCCGGTGCCCACACAGATACGCAGTATTTT
CDR3: CASSSGAHTDTQYF

size: -
D: -
J: TRBJ2-1
V: TRBV15
length: 17
DNA: TGTGCCACCAGCAGAGGCTCGTTCTTGGGCTCCTACAATGAGCAGTTCTTC
CDR3: CATSRGSFLGSYNEQFF

size: -
D: TRBD1
J: TRBJ2-2
V: TRBV5-4
length: 16
DNA: TGTGCCAGCAGCCCGCAGACAGGGCAGAACACCGGGGAGCTGTTTTTT
CDR3: CASSPQTGQNTGELFF

size: -
D: -
J: TRBJ2-1
V: TRBV11-2
length: 16
DNA: TGTGCCAGCAGCCTGGGGTGGGCTACCCGTTACAATGAGCAGTTCTTC
CDR3: CASSLGWATRYNEQFF

size: -
D: TRBD2
J: TRBJ2-1
V: TRBV5-1
length: 15
DNA: TGCGCCAGCAGCCAAGGGACTAGCGGCTACAATGAGCAGTTCTTC
CDR3: CASSQGTSGYNEQFF

size: -
D: -
J: TRBJ2-7
V: TRBV11-2
length: 12
DNA: TGTGCCAGCAGTCAAACAGGGCTCGAGCAGTACTTC
CDR3: CASSQTGLEQYF

size: -
D: TRBD1
J: TRBJ1-4
V: TRBV5-1
length: 14
DNA: TGCGCCAGCAGCATAGGACAGGGTAATGAAAAACTGTTTTTT
CDR3: CASSIGQGNEKLFF

size: -
D: -
J: TRBJ1-1
V: TRBV5-6
length: 15
DNA: TGTGCCAGCAGCTTGGGGGGCTTTGGGTTCACTGAAGCTTTCTTT
CDR3: CASSLGGFGFTEAFF

size: once
D: TRBD2
J: TRBJ2-7
V: TRBV6-5
length: 15
DNA: TGTGCCAGCAGTTACGGACTAGCGGGTAACTACGAGCAGTACTTC
CDR3: CASSYGLAGNYEQYF

size: -
D: -
J: TRBJ2-1
V: TRBV11-2
length: 17
DNA: TGTGCCAGCAGCTGGGGTGTCGAGCGGAGCTCCTACAATGAGCAGTTCTTC
CDR3: CASSWGVERSSYNEQFF

size: -
D: TRBD2
J: TRBJ2-7
V: TRBV11-2
length: 15
DNA: TGTGCCAGCAGCTCGGCGGGAGGTTATTCCTACGAGCAGTACTTC
CDR3: CASSSAGGYSYEQYF

size: -
D: TRBD1
J: TRBJ2-5
V: TRBV27
length: 12
DNA: TGTTCCGTGGGGACAGCGCAAGAGACCCAGTACTTC
CDR3: CSVGTAQETQYF

size: -
D: -
J: TRBJ2-1
V: TRBV5-6
length: 13
DNA: TGTGCCAGCAGCGGGACACCGACGGGTGAGCAGTTCTTC
CDR3: CASSGTPTGEQFF

size: -
D: -
J: TRBJ2-7
V: TRBV5-1
length: 15
DNA: TGCGCCAGCAGCTATCCCGGGGGCAACACCTACGAGCAGTACTTC
CDR3: CASSYPGGNTYEQYF

size: once
D: -
J: TRBJ2-5
V: TRBV28
length: 15
DNA: TGTGCCAGTAATGGGGGCGGGAGACCGCAAGAGACCCAGTACTTC
CDR3: CASNGGGRPQETQYF

size: -
D: -
J: TRBJ2-2
V: TRBV7-3
length: 15
DNA: TGTGCCAGCGCCTCAAAAGGACCAGCGTCCGGGGAGCTGTTTTTT
CDR3: CASASKGPASGELFF

size: -
D: TRBD1
J: TRBJ1-2
V: TRBV6-1
length: 12
DNA: TGTGCCAGCACCAGGGGGCCGAGGGGCTACACCTTC
CDR3: CASTRGPRGYTF

size: -
D: -
J: TRBJ2-3
V: TRBV9
length: 14
DNA: TGTGCCAGCAGCCCCCACCCGGTTACAGATACGCAGTATTTT
CDR3: CASSPHPVTDTQYF

size: -
D: -
J: TRBJ1-3
V: TRBV28
length: 16
DNA: TGTGCCAGCAGTTTATATCGAGGGCCAGGAGGAAACACCATATATTTT
CDR3: CASSLYRGPGGNTIYF

size: -
D: TRBD1
J: TRBJ1-1
V: TRBV7-9
length: 14
DNA: TGTGCCAGCAGCTTAGTTCAGGGGGCAGGGTCAGCTTTCTTT
CDR3: CASSLVQGAGSAFF

size: -
D: -
J: TRBJ1-6
V: TRBV7-9
length: 13
DNA: TGTGCCAGCAGCTTAGATGGGGATTCACCCCTCCACTTT
CDR3: CASSLDGDSPLHF

size: once
D: -
J: TRBJ2-3
V: TRBV7-9
length: 12
DNA: TGTGCCAGCAGGTTAGGGGGAGATACGCAGTATTTT
CDR3: CASRLGGDTQYF

size: -
D: TRBD2
J: TRBJ2-1
V: TRBV7-2
length: 17
DNA: TGTGCCAGCAGCTTAGCGCGAACTAGCGGGAGTGTCAATGAGCAGTTCTTC
CDR3: CASSLARTSGSVNEQFF

size: -
D: -
J: TRBJ2-7
V: TRBV18
length: 12
DNA: TGTGCCAGCTCACCGCAAGGGGACGAGCAGTACTTC
CDR3: CASSPQGDEQYF

size: -
D: TRBD1
J: TRBJ2-7
V: TRBV7-9
length: 14
DNA: TGTGCCAGCAGCTTCGGACAGGGATTAGACGAGCAGTACTTC
CDR3: CASSFGQGLDEQYF

size: -
D: -
J: TRBJ2-1
V: TRBV28
length: 14
DNA: TGTGCCAGCAGTTTAGATTGGGAATCAAATGAGCAGTTCTTC
CDR3: CASSLDWESNEQFF

size: -
D: -
J: TRBJ2-5
V: TRBV15
length: 15
DNA: TGTGCCACCAGCCCCGGACGGGTGTTTGATGGGACCCAGTACTTC
CDR3: CATSPGRVFDGTQYF